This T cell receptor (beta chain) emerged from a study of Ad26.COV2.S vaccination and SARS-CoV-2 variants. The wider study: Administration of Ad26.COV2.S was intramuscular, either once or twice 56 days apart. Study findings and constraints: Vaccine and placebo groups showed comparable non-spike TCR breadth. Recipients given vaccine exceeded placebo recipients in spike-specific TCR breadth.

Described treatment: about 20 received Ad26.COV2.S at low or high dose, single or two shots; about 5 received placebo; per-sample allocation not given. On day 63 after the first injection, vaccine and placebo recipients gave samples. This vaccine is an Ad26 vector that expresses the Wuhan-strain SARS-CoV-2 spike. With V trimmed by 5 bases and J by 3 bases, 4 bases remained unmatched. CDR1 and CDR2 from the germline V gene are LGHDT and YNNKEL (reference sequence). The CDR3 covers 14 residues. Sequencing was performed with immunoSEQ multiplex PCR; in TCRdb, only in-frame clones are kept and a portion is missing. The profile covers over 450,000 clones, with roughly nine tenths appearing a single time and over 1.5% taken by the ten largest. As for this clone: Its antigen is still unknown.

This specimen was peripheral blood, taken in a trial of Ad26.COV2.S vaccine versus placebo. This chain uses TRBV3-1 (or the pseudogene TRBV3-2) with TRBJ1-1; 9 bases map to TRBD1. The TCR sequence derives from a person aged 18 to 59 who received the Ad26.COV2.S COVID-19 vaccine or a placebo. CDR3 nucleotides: TGTGCCAGCAGCTTCCGGGACAGGGACACTGAAGCTTTCTTT. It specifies CASSFRDRDTEAFF.